The clone carrying this T cell receptor (beta chain) was found a few times. TCRdb re-analysed the RT-PCR reads in MiXCR, keeping a single row per CDR3 protein. This sample has 150,000 to 200,000 distinct CDR3 sequences; approximately 31% occur once, and the top ten carry around 3%. This entry is derived from a study of patients and donors after allogeneic stem cell transplantation. V lost 2 bases to trimming and J lost 3 bases, with 6 bases between them. The CDR3 loop spans 13 amino acids. The germline V gene encodes CDR1 SGHRS and CDR2 YFSETQ. This TCR was sampled from a human donor who was either an allogeneic HSCT recipient or a stem cell or donor lymphocyte infusion donor (not recorded which). It is not recorded whose cells these are; they may come from a transplant donor. V usage is TRBV5-1 and J usage is TRBJ1-5; D is undetermined. The specimen sequenced was blood, either unsorted or a sorted T cell fraction (not recorded which). CDR3 in amino acids: CASSFGDNQPQHF. The CDR3 DNA sequence: TGCGCCAGCAGCTTTGGAGACAATCAGCCCCAGCATTTT. Complete variable domain (other parts from reference TRBV5-1 and TRBJ1-5): KAGVTQTPRYLIKTRGQQVTLSCSPISGHRSVSWYQQTPGQGLQFLFEYFSETQRNKGNFPGRFSGRQFSNSRSEMNVSTLELGDSALYLCASSFGDNQPQHFGDGTRLSIL.